Listed below are T cell receptor beta chains from one sample, sequenced in a study of cytomegalovirus exposure and HLA in healthy donors. Here immunoSEQ multiplex PCR was the method, and the copy in TCRdb shows in-frame clones only, minus some. The data show about 140,000 clones, roughly four fifths seen once. Sequencing input: PBMCs. Source of these receptors: a young woman in good health and CMV-seronegative. Each CDR3 is given with its conserved first and last residue. The size entry is marked missing in some rows and otherwise reads once, few, many or a size class.

CDR3aa | v_gene | abundance
CASRRDRLNEQFF | TRBV16 | -
CASRFTGANTEAFF | TRBV5-1 | -
CASRSPGAYEQYF | TRBV28 | -
CSVASGAHEQYF | TRBV29-1 | -
CASSIRIDNYGYTF | TRBV19 | once
CASSLAGYTGELFF | TRBV27 | -
CASSLEEGTEAFF | TRBV7-3 | -
CASSDQGAQGANVLTF | TRBV6-1 | -
CASSWPGTDTQYF | TRBV14 | -
CASSPETGRIYSNQPQHF | TRBV27 | -
CASMDSFTNTEAFF | TRBV2 | -
CASSRGQGKRGGDYGYTF | TRBV5-4 | -
CASSISGGRSVAFF | TRBV19 | -
CASRNRGTYEQYF | TRBV28 | -
CASSLTGGRQETQYF | TRBV27 | -
CASSSPLTGSQETQYF | TRBV13 | -
CASSLVNRGGTDTQYF | TRBV7-8 | -
CSVVGTRGNYEQYF | TRBV29-1 | -
CASSEYGGGSFNEQFF | TRBV6-1 | -
CAIRPAGSRLNYGYTF | TRBV10-3 | -
CASSPQDRDTEAFF | TRBV19 | -
CASWRGGQGDTEAFF | TRBV5-4 | -
CASSWRRGDETQYF | TRBV5-5 | -
CASRNGGMGNTEAFF | TRBV6-6 | -
CATSSQQGGTEAFF | TRBV15 | -
CASSLWTYGVDYEQYF | TRBV7-9 | -
CASSYSVTGVDGYTF | TRBV6-5 | -
CASSKSDAYSNQPQHF | TRBV7-2 | -
CASSPRGGQEKNTEAFF | TRBV7-9 | -
CASSVGSGGLIYEQYF | TRBV9 | -
CASSSRWLGSGVITYEQYF | TRBV21-1 | few